Sequencing of this T cell receptor (beta chain) was carried out in a study of blood T cell repertoires in COVID-19. On the study more broadly: Acute-phase and convalescent COVID-19 samples originated in the United States, Italy and Spain. T cells, B-cell-depleted T cells, or PBMCs supplied cDNA or gDNA.

As handled by the study authors: Estimation of nucleated cell counts relied on the amplification of reference gene primers. Measured with immunoSEQ multiplex PCR; TCRdb has only the in-frame clones, and not every one. V, J and clone size are taken as reported in that table, and D and trimming were inferred from the DNA itself. The sample has around 160,000 clones, 88% seen once; the top ten hold roughly 2.1%. The source of this sequence is a human donor in a cohort sampled during active COVID-19. The sample consisted of peripheral blood.

The CDR3 sequence is CASSRIRTSGGQETQYF. The CDR3 bases are TGTGCCAGCAGTCGGATAAGGACTAGCGGAGGACAAGAGACCCAGTACTTC. The chain has TRBV6-2 or TRBV6-3 and TRBJ2-5, with 10 bases fitting TRBD2. Germline assignment: CDR1 MNHEY and CDR2 SVGEGT. The CDR3 length is 17 residues. V trimming: 5 bases; J trimming: 2 bases; junction bases outside the gene matches: 11.